The next 30 T cell receptor beta chains were all read from a single sample in a study of control samples from healthy donors and cancer patients. The method was immunoSEQ multiplex PCR; TCRdb's version includes in-frame clones alone and lacks a portion of them. This sample has approximately 120,000 clones, with roughly 92% found just once. Source material: PBMCs. Every receptor here comes from a man older than 75 with head and neck cancer.

CDR3 coding DNA: TGTGCCAGCAGCCCGGCGGATGCTGGAAACACCATATATTTT. This gives the protein CASSPADAGNTIYF. The chain recombines TRBV9 with TRBJ1-3, with D uncertain. Trimming removed 4 bases at V and 2 bases at J, with 10 bases between. Germline V gene data show CDR1 as SGDLS and CDR2 as YYNGEE. The CDR3 has 14 residues.

The rearrangement links TRBV5-1 to TRBJ1-3; no firm D call. The CDR3 loop spans 16 amino acids. The germline CDR1 and CDR2 sequences are SGHRS and YFSETQ. V gave up 0 bases and J gave up 0 bases, with 10 bases separating them. In DNA form, the CDR3 reads TGCGCCAGCAGCTTGGGGCCGCCGAACTCTGGAAACACCATATATTTT. Protein product: CASSLGPPNSGNTIYF.

This chain uses TRBV5-5 with TRBJ1-2; no clear D gene. V was trimmed by 0 bases and J by 4 bases, leaving 16 bases between them. The CDR3 is 16 amino acids. The germline V gene encodes CDR1 SGHKS and CDR2 YYEKEE (reference sequence). CDR3 loop: CASSLAVTTEGYGYTF. CDR3 DNA: TGTGCCAGCAGCTTGGCCGTGACCACCGAGGGCTATGGCTACACCTTC.

The genes are TRBV7-9 and TRBJ1-4; D uncertain. CDR1 is SEHNR and CDR2 is FQNEAQ in the germline V gene (reference sequence). The germline V and J ends were trimmed by 1 base and 14 bases, with 14 bases remaining between them. This CDR3 contains 13 residues. The CDR3 region has the DNA TGTGCCAGCAGCTTAGAAGGACCCTCGTTTCTGTTTTTT. This encodes CASSLEGPSFLFF.

The rearrangement links TRBV3-1 (or the pseudogene TRBV3-2) to TRBJ2-5; 8 nucleotides match TRBD2. CDR3 length: 15 residues. J gave up 6 bases and V 0 bases, and 6 bases lay outside the gene matches. From germline, CDR1 is LGHDT and CDR2 YNNKEL (reference sequence). CDR3 residues: CASSQDEREWKTQYF. DNA of the CDR3: TGTGCCAGCAGCCAAGATGAGCGGGAGTGGAAGACCCAGTACTTC.

This clone was seen a single time. The gene calls are TRBV11-3 and TRBJ1-6; D perhaps matches TRBD1 (5 bases). CDR1 is SGHNT, CDR2 YENEEA, per germline. The CDR3 runs 14 residues. The ends were cut back, 5 bases at V and 7 bases at J, with 12 bases in the middle. CDR3 nucleotide sequence: TGTGCCAGCAGCAGTGGTGGGACCAATTCACCCCTCCACTTT. The encoded protein is CASSSGGTNSPLHF.

DNA of the CDR3: TGTGCCAGCAGGGCCGTCGAGGGGGTATCACCCCTCCACTTT. Encoded protein: CASRAVEGVSPLHF. This chain links TRBV6-5 with TRBJ1-6; D perhaps matches TRBD1 (6 bases). This CDR3 has 14 residues. Trimming stripped 6 bases from V and 10 bases from J, with 16 bases between. The germline V gene encodes CDR1 MNHEY and CDR2 SVGAGI.

This clone was detected only once. The gene calls are TRBV19 and TRBJ2-2; D uncertain. From germline, CDR1 is LNHDA and CDR2 SQIVND (reference sequence). CDR3 length equals 17 residues. The V end was cut by 0 bases, the J end by 6 bases, with 17 bases between. The CDR3 region has the DNA TGTGCCAGTAGTATAGAATTGATAAGGGTACTGGCCGGGGAGCTGTTTTTT. Its protein is CASSIELIRVLAGELFF.

J is TRBJ2-1 and V is TRBV10-2; D assignment may be TRBD1 or TRBD2 (5 bases each). The CDR3 is 15 amino acids. CDR1 is WSHSY and CDR2 is SAAADI in the germline V gene. Trimming left V 1 base short and J 6 bases short, with 13 bases between. CDR3 bases: TGCGCCAGCAGTGAGTACCCAGGGAGAGGCAATGAGCAGTTCTTC. It translates to CASSEYPGRGNEQFF.

This clone was seen only once. The gene calls are TRBV6-5 and TRBJ2-7, with no clear D. The CDR3 loop spans 14 amino acids. Germline V gives CDR1 MNHEY, CDR2 SVGAGI. The V gene lost 0 bases and the J gene lost 0 bases, with 6 bases spanning the gap. The CDR3 nucleotides are TGTGCCAGCAGTTACTCCCGCAGCTCCTACGAGCAGTACTTC. This encodes CASSYSRSSYEQYF.

V is TRBV29-1 and J is TRBJ1-1; 7 nucleotides agree with TRBD1. This CDR3 region has 15 residues. In germline, CDR1 is SQVTM, CDR2 ANQGSEA. V lost 4 bases and J lost 2; bases outside the gene matches: 10. CDR3 protein: CSVAREGGSNTEAFF. CDR3 sequence (DNA): TGCAGCGTTGCAAGGGAAGGGGGCAGTAACACTGAAGCTTTCTTT.

In its sample, this clone was seen once. The chain joins TRBV5-1 to TRBJ2-1; 14 nucleotides agree with TRBD2. The CDR3 consists of 14 residues. V shed 6 bases, J shed 15 bases, and the junction held 11 bases outside the gene matches. Germline assignment: CDR1 SGHRS and CDR2 YFSETQ. The CDR3 coding sequence is TGCGCCAGCACTCAGGGACTAGCGGGGGCTGCGTGGTTCTTC. Translation gives CASTQGLAGAAWFF.

J is TRBJ2-3 and V is TRBV6-5; 10 nucleotides line up with TRBD2. The ends lost 7 bases at V and 4 bases at J; junction bases unmatched: 5. CDR3 length: 14 residues. Germline V CDR1 and CDR2: MNHEY, SVGAGI. The chain's CDR3 is CASIASGGADTQYF. The CDR3 nucleotides are TGTGCCAGCATAGCTAGCGGGGGTGCAGATACGCAGTATTTT.

V and J are TRBV6-2 or TRBV6-3 and TRBJ1-5; possibly TRBD1 for D (6 bases). Trimming removed 6 bases at V and 0 bases at J, with 12 bases between. Germline CDR1 is MNHEY and CDR2 is SVGEGT. The CDR3 loop spans 15 amino acids. CDR3 nucleotide sequence: TGTGCCAGCAGCCTCGACAGGAGTAGCAATCAGCCCCAGCATTTT. Amino acid sequence: CASSLDRSSNQPQHF.

This CDR3 is CAVGEGPAGNQPQHF. Written as DNA, the CDR3 is TGTGCCGTCGGTGAGGGACCAGCGGGAAATCAGCCCCAGCATTTT. V is TRBV7-2 and J is TRBJ1-5; a weak D match, TRBD1 (5 bases). CDR1 and CDR2 from the germline V gene are SGHTA and FQGNSA. CDR3 length: 15 residues. Trimming took off 11 bases at V and 4 bases at J, with 21 bases between the two ends.

This clone was seen only once. The V and J genes are TRBV6-5 and TRBJ2-7; D possibly corresponds to TRBD2 (5 bases). Germline V lookup: CDR1 MNHEY, CDR2 SVGAGI. The CDR3 covers 13 residues. V was trimmed by 5 bases and J by 1 base, leaving 9 bases between them. CDR3 region: CASSRSGSYEQYF. The CDR3 region has the DNA TGTGCCAGCAGTAGATCGGGATCCTACGAGCAGTACTTC.

This sequence joins TRBV30 and TRBJ1-1; D is perhaps TRBD1 (6 bases). This CDR3 is 14 amino acids long. Germline-derived CDR1 and CDR2 are GTSNPN and SVGIG (reference sequence). V was clipped by 8 bases and J by 2 bases, with 18 bases between them. CDR3: CATTRQAVNTEAFF. The DNA for the CDR3 is TGTGCCACCACCCGACAGGCCGTTAACACTGAAGCTTTCTTT.

V and J are TRBV5-1 and TRBJ2-5; D gene uncertain. V lost 3 bases and J lost 0, with 3 bases in between. The CDR3 spans 12 residues. The germline CDR1 and CDR2 sequences are SGHRS and YFSETQ. This chain's CDR3 is CASSWDQETQYF. In DNA, the CDR3 is TGCGCCAGCAGCTGGGACCAAGAGACCCAGTACTTC.

This clone has more than one count but fewer than ten. V is TRBV5-5 and J is TRBJ2-5, with 9 bases identical to TRBD1. With 4 bases clipped from V and 5 bases from J, the junction kept 6 bases outside the gene matches. Germline V gene data show CDR1 as SGHKS and CDR2 as YYEKEE (reference sequence). The CDR3 loop spans 14 amino acids. Written as DNA, the CDR3 is TGTGCCAGCAGCCCGACAGGGGGTCCGGAGACCCAGTACTTC. Its protein is CASSPTGGPETQYF.

The rearrangement joins TRBV6-2 or TRBV6-3 to TRBJ2-1, with 12 nucleotides matching TRBD2. J lost 12 bases, V lost 6 bases, and 3 bases had no gene match. This CDR3 contains 12 residues. In germline, CDR1 is MNHEY, CDR2 SVGEGT. The chain's CDR3 is CASSLLAGGQFF. The CDR3 coding sequence is TGTGCCAGCAGCCTACTAGCGGGAGGGCAGTTCTTC.

The chain combines TRBV6-5 with TRBJ1-1, with no clear D. Trimming took off 7 bases at V and 3 bases at J, with 12 bases between the two ends. CDR3 length: 13 amino acids. Germline-derived CDR1 and CDR2 are MNHEY and SVGAGI. CDR3 nucleotide sequence: TGTGCCAGCAAGATTGGGGTCTACACTGAAGCTTTCTTT. This sequence encodes CASKIGVYTEAFF.

V is TRBV11-2 and J is TRBJ2-5; the match to TRBD1 covers 8 bases. Germline V gene data show CDR1 as SGHAT and CDR2 as FQNNGV. Trimming removed 5 bases from V and 7 bases from J; junction bases left unmatched: 12. The CDR3 runs 15 residues. CDR3 coding DNA: TGTGCCAGCAGCCTGCAGGGGGCTGGTGCCGGGACCCAGTACTTC. This sequence encodes CASSLQGAGAGTQYF.

The CDR3 DNA reads TGTGCCTGGACTCCGGGACAGGGGCCCTACGAGCAGTACTTC. It translates to CAWTPGQGPYEQYF. The genes are TRBV30 and TRBJ2-7; 10 bases fit TRBD1. This CDR3 has 14 residues. Germline CDR1 and CDR2: GTSNPN and SVGIG (reference sequence). The V segment lost 4 bases and the J segment 2 bases; nucleotides outside the gene matches: 5.

This chain links TRBV7-9 with TRBJ1-2; D is possibly TRBD1 (5 bases). This CDR3 has 16 residues. Germline CDR1 reads SEHNR; CDR2 reads FQNEAQ (reference sequence). Trimming removed 1 base from V and 2 bases from J, with 14 bases in between. This chain's CDR3 is CASSLEDGGLNYGYTF. As DNA, the CDR3 is TGTGCCAGCAGCTTAGAGGATGGGGGTTTGAACTATGGCTACACCTTC.

This clone was picked up a small number of times. The chain has TRBV9 and TRBJ1-5, with D perhaps TRBD1 (5 bases). CDR3 length equals 13 residues. In germline, CDR1 is SGDLS, CDR2 YYNGEE. V dropped 4 bases and J dropped 9 bases, with 14 bases sitting between them. This CDR3 is CASSLGLLGPQHF. The CDR3 bases are TGTGCCAGCAGCTTGGGGCTCTTAGGGCCCCAGCATTTT.

This chain uses TRBV27 with TRBJ2-3; 10 bases match TRBD2. Losses at the gene ends were 3 bases for V and 1 base for J; bases not matched to a gene: 7. The CDR3 covers 17 residues. Germline V lookup: CDR1 MNHEY, CDR2 SMNVEV (reference sequence). This chain's CDR3 is CASSLGGLAGGTDTQYF. CDR3 DNA sequence: TGTGCCAGCAGTTTGGGGGGCCTAGCGGGGGGCACAGATACGCAGTATTTT.

This clone appeared a single time. The rearrangement links TRBV5-1 to TRBJ1-2, with 7 nucleotides matching TRBD1. Germline CDR1 reads SGHRS; CDR2 reads YFSETQ. This CDR3 contains 13 residues. Trimming removed 4 bases from V and 6 bases from J; junction bases left unmatched: 6. The CDR3 DNA is TGCGCCAGCAGCGTACAGGGGCCTGATGGCTACACCTTC. Translation gives CASSVQGPDGYTF.

This clone came up once. The chain recombines TRBV27 with TRBJ1-4; tentative D call: TRBD1 (5 bases). The length of the CDR3 is 15 residues. Germline V gives CDR1 MNHEY, CDR2 SMNVEV (reference sequence). V dropped 8 bases and J dropped 6 bases, with 19 bases sitting between them. The CDR3 spells CASSRGRGVDEKLFF. CDR3 sequence (DNA): TGTGCCAGCTCCCGTGGGCGGGGGGTTGATGAAAAACTGTTTTTT.

The genes are TRBV24-1 and TRBJ2-1, with D perhaps TRBD2 (5 bases). The V gene's germline CDR1 is KGHDR and CDR2 SFDVKD. The V and J ends lost 5 bases and 2 bases respectively, with 12 bases between them. CDR3 length: 15 amino acids. CDR3 nucleotides: TGTGCCACCAGTGGCTCCGGAGGAACCTACAATGAGCAGTTCTTC. Translating gives CATSGSGGTYNEQFF.

The J gene is TRBJ2-3, the V gene TRBV2; D remains ambiguous. Trimming shortened V by 4 bases and J by 2 bases, and 10 bases separated the two germline ends. This CDR3 has 14 amino acids. Germline V gives CDR1 SNHLY, CDR2 FYNNEI. CDR3 nucleotides: TGTGCCAGCAGTGGAGAGGTTTACACAGATACGCAGTATTTT. Translated: CASSGEVYTDTQYF.